The sample holds a few counts of the clone carrying this T cell receptor beta chain. Its target is unknown. The germline CDR1 and CDR2 sequences are SGHDN and FVKESK. The CDR3 is made up of 13 amino acids. V was trimmed by 3 bases and J by 5 bases, leaving 7 bases between them. The data are from a study of T cells in Graves' hyperthyroidism and ophthalmopathy. Findings and limits, study-wide: Separation of ophthalmopathy from stable hyperthyroidism was achieved by a 13 V-J model.

Researchers amplified the TCR beta CDR3 regions from RNA transcripts. HTBI primers were employed in a first-round RT-PCR of the TCR CDR3. TCRdb processed the multiplex PCR reads anew with MiXCR; each CDR3 protein has one entry. The sample carries about 600,000 distinct CDR3 sequences, around 15% recorded once. The specimen sequenced was blood. The origin of this receptor is a woman aged 40 to 50 with Graves' ophthalmopathy. This sequence joins TRBV14 and TRBJ1-4; D unresolved. This chain's CDR3 is CASSQDWNEKLFF. The CDR3 bases are TGTGCCAGCAGCCAGGACTGGAATGAAAAACTGTTTTTT.